This passage covers 5 T cell receptor beta chains from one sample sequenced in a study of T cells in Graves' hyperthyroidism and ophthalmopathy. RNA transcripts gave rise to amplified TCR beta CDR3 regions. The study used the HTBI primer set for a first-round RT-PCR of the TCR CDR3. TCRdb redid the calling of the multiplex PCR reads with MiXCR, one entry per CDR3 protein. The sample comprises about 740,000 distinct CDR3 sequences, 12% to 15% of which are singletons, and around 9.6% rests with the top ten. What was sequenced was blood. These TCRs come from a woman aged 18-35 years with Graves' hyperthyroidism.

This clonotype was seen at least ten times. This chain connects TRBV18 to TRBJ2-1, with unresolved D. This CDR3 has 16 amino acids. Germline CDR1 and CDR2: KGHSH and LQKENI. The ends were cut back, 8 bases at V and 1 base at J, with 18 bases in the middle. Here the CDR3 reads CASSPPTGGSYNEQFF. CDR3 in DNA: TGTGCCAGCAGTCCTCCGACTGGCGGATCCTACAATGAGCAGTTCTTC.

This clonotype showed up many times. The rearrangement links TRBV20-1 to TRBJ2-5, with 8 bases identical to TRBD2. The CDR3 totals 14 residues. J gave up 9 bases and V 6 bases, and 15 bases lay outside the gene matches. Germline assignment: CDR1 DFQATT and CDR2 SNEGSKA (reference sequence). CDR3 amino acids: CSATLAGRGSAQYF. The CDR3 bases are TGCAGTGCCACGTTAGCGGGACGGGGGTCGGCCCAGTACTTC.

The chain recombines TRBV19 with TRBJ1-1; D gene unclear. Between the trimmed V and J ends, which lost 6 bases and 4 bases, there was a span of 15 bases. CDR1 LNHDA and CDR2 SQIVND come from the germline V gene (reference sequence). The CDR3 has 14 amino acids. CDR3 amino acids: CASRVFSGSTEAFF. CDR3 in DNA: TGTGCCAGTAGAGTTTTTTCGGGTAGCACTGAAGCTTTCTTT.

CDR3 DNA sequence: TGTGCCAGCAGCTTAGATCTACTAGCGGCTAGCACAGATACGCAGTATTTT. Encoded protein: CASSLDLLAASTDTQYF. V is TRBV7-9 and J is TRBJ2-3; 8 positions match TRBD2. Per germline, CDR1 SEHNR and CDR2 FQNEAQ (reference sequence). This CDR3 has 17 residues. V lost 1 base to trimming and J lost 0 bases; unmatched junction nucleotides: 6.

Many counts were recorded for this clonotype. The chain uses TRBV2 and TRBJ1-6; possibly TRBD1 for D (5 bases). The CDR3 has 14 residues. The germline CDR1 and CDR2 sequences are SNHLY and FYNNEI. V was clipped by 7 bases and J by 3 bases, with 10 bases between them. CDR3 DNA sequence: TGTGCCAGCACCGGGACGGACTATAATTCACCCCTCCACTTT. Amino acid sequence: CASTGTDYNSPLHF.